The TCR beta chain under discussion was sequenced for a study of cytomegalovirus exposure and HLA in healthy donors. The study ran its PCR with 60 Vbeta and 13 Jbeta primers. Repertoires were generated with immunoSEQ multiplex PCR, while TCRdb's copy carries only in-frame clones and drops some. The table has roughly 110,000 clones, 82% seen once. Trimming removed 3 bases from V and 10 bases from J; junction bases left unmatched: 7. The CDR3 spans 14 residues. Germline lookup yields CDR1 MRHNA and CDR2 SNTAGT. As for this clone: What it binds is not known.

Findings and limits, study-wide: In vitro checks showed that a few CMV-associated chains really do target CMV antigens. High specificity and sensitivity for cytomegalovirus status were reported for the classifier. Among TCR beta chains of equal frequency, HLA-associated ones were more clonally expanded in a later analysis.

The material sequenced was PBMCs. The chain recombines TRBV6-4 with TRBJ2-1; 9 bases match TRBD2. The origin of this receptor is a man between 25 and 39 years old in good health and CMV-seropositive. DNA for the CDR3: TGTGCCAGCAGTGATGTGAGGCGGGGGGGAGAGCAGTTCTTC. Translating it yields CASSDVRRGGEQFF.